This T cell receptor beta chain stems from a study of T cells of healthy individuals. This clonotype was counted ten times or more. Germline assignment: CDR1 MRHNA and CDR2 SNTAGT. V lost 9 bases, J lost 2 bases, and 9 bases stayed unmatched. This CDR3 has 15 residues. TCRdb re-analysed the 5' RACE reads in MiXCR, keeping a single row per CDR3 protein. The sample contains around 63,000 distinct CDR3 sequences, 15% to 20% of which appear only once. The chain has TRBV6-4 and TRBJ2-1; TRBD2 matches 8 bases. The receptor was isolated from a human donor in good health. In DNA form, the CDR3 reads TGTGCCAGTTCGCCGCGGGAGGACACCTACAATGAGCAGTTCTTC. Its translation: CASSPREDTYNEQFF.